The 25 T cell receptor beta chains below come from one sample, sequenced in a study of response to subunit inactivated influenza vaccine. MiXCR, applied by TCRdb to the RT-PCR reads, yields one record per CDR3 protein. The sample comprises hundreds of thousands of distinct CDR3 sequences, about 11% of which are singletons, and more than 9.5% rests with the top ten. These data were likewise used in another study, on T cells expressing NK-cell markers. Per that paper: UMI-tagged 5'RACE template switching yielded the TCR beta cDNA.

The starting material was PBMCs from blood, obtained on the day of vaccination. Receptors originate from a man aged 50 to 59 who received an inactivated influenza vaccine.

This clonotype was seen a handful of times. V is TRBV29-1 and J is TRBJ1-5; D might be TRBD1 (6 bases). Trimming pared 6 bases from V and 7 bases from J, leaving 13 bases between. CDR3 size: 12 residues. Germline assignment: CDR1 SQVTM and CDR2 ANQGSEA. The CDR3 nucleotides read TGCAGCGTGGCACAGGGAGGCCAGCCCCAGCATTTT. It codes for CSVAQGGQPQHF.

The chain joins TRBV5-1 to TRBJ2-1; tentatively, D is TRBD1 (5 bases). The CDR3 has 14 residues. The V end was cut by 0 bases, the J end by 8 bases, with 12 bases between. The germline gives CDR1 SGHRS, CDR2 YFSETQ. The CDR3 region is CASSLAREIHEQFF. CDR3 nucleotides: TGCGCCAGCAGCTTGGCCAGGGAAATCCATGAGCAGTTCTTC. Full variable domain (remainder filled in from reference TRBV5-1 and TRBJ2-1): KAGVTQTPRYLIKTRGQQVTLSCSPISGHRSVSWYQQTPGQGLQFLFEYFSETQRNKGNFPGRFSGRQFSNSRSEMNVSTLELGDSALYLCASSLAREIHEQFFGPGTRLTVL.

This clonotype was counted between two and nine times. The genes are TRBV12-3 or TRBV12-4 and TRBJ2-7; no firm D call. The CDR3 is 17 amino acids. V lost 5 bases to trimming and J lost 0 bases, with 20 bases between them. The CDR3 reads CASSPLLRTFSSYEQYF. CDR3 bases: TGTGCCAGCAGTCCCCTACTTAGGACGTTTAGCTCCTACGAGCAGTACTTC.

V and J are TRBV5-1 and TRBJ1-4; D gene uncertain. Germline lookup yields CDR1 SGHRS and CDR2 YFSETQ. The CDR3 length is 13 residues. The ends were cut back, 3 bases at V and 8 bases at J, with 11 bases in the middle. CDR3 amino acids: CASSSDGGEKLFF. The CDR3 DNA reads TGCGCCAGCAGCTCGGATGGCGGGGAAAAACTGTTTTTT.

This clonotype was detected only a few times. The chain carries TRBV2 and TRBJ2-3; unclear D gene. V was trimmed by 4 bases and J by 0 bases, leaving 11 bases between them. CDR1 and CDR2 (germline): SNHLY, FYNNEI. This CDR3 contains 15 residues. CDR3 bases: TGTGCCAGCAGTGGCGGCTATATGAGCACAGATACGCAGTATTTT. Its protein is CASSGGYMSTDTQYF.

This clonotype was seen repeatedly, ten times or more. The rearrangement joins TRBV5-1 to TRBJ2-1, with D unresolved. In germline, CDR1 is SGHRS, CDR2 YFSETQ. The CDR3 extends over 15 amino acids. V was pared by 4 bases and J by 4 bases, with 15 bases between. This chain's CDR3 is CASSTDPVRYNEQFF. The CDR3 DNA reads TGCGCCAGCAGCACAGATCCCGTAAGGTACAATGAGCAGTTCTTC.

The CDR3 sequence is CASSLVASEAFF. The CDR3 DNA is TGTGCCAGCAGCTTAGTGGCTTCTGAAGCTTTCTTT. This sequence joins TRBV5-5 and TRBJ1-1; D gene unclear. V was trimmed by 2 bases and J by 6 bases, leaving 8 bases between them. From germline, CDR1 is SGHKS and CDR2 YYEKEE (reference sequence). The CDR3 loop spans 12 amino acids.

V is TRBV27 and J is TRBJ2-7; D remains unclear. The CDR3 is 14 residues long. V was pared by 7 bases and J by 0 bases, with 13 bases between. CDR1 is MNHEY and CDR2 is SMNVEV in the germline V gene (reference sequence). The CDR3, as DNA: TGTGCCAGCAAACCGTGGGCCAGCTCCTACGAGCAGTACTTC. This gives the protein CASKPWASSYEQYF.

The chain uses TRBV5-5 and TRBJ1-4; tentative D call: TRBD1 (6 bases). The CDR3 has 16 residues. The germline V gene encodes CDR1 SGHKS and CDR2 YYEKEE (reference sequence). V was trimmed by 2 bases and J by 3 bases, leaving 14 bases between them. CDR3 sequence reads: CASSLTTDSPNEKLFF. DNA of the CDR3: TGTGCCAGCAGCTTAACAACGGACAGTCCTAATGAAAAACTGTTTTTT.

About this clonotype itself: The junction shows a germline mismatch at one end, possibly a read error. The chain carries TRBV5-6 and TRBJ2-5; 10 bases agree with TRBD2. This CDR3 is 19 amino acids long. Per germline, CDR1 SGHDT and CDR2 YYEEEE. The CDR3 spells CASRFVNFPGLAPQETQYF. In DNA, the CDR3 is TGTGCCAGCCGCTTTGTTAATTTTCCGGGACTAGCGCCCCAAGAGACCCAGTACTTC.

The rearrangement links TRBV12-3 or TRBV12-4 to TRBJ1-3; TRBD1 aligns across 8 bases. This CDR3 is 15 amino acids long. After removal of 2 bases from V and 4 bases from J, the junction contained 4 bases not matched to a gene. The CDR3 bases are TGTGCCAGCAGTTTAATCGGACAGGGAGGAAACACCATATATTTT. This sequence encodes CASSLIGQGGNTIYF.

This chain uses TRBV28 with TRBJ2-5, with D perhaps TRBD1 (5 bases). The CDR3 loop spans 17 amino acids. V was shortened by 4 bases and J by 2 bases, with 20 bases between the two germline ends. Germline CDR1 MDHEN, CDR2 SYDVKM. CDR3 sequence (DNA): TGTGCCAGCAGTTCCGCAGCAGGGTTTACCCTACAAGAGACCCAGTACTTC. This encodes CASSSAAGFTLQETQYF. The full variable domain, rest sourced from reference TRBV28 and TRBJ2-5, is DVKVTQSSRYLVKRTGEKVFLECVQDMDHENMFWYRQDPGLGLRLIYFSYDVKMKEKGDIPEGYSVSREKKERFSLILESASTNQTSMYLCASSSAAGFTLQETQYFGPGTRLLVL.

The rearrangement joins TRBV6-5 to TRBJ2-3, with D possibly matching TRBD1 (5 bases). Germline CDR1 and CDR2: MNHEY and SVGAGI. The ends were cut back, 0 bases at V and 0 bases at J, with 16 bases in the middle. The CDR3 has 18 residues. CDR3 sequence reads: CASSYSMGRGPSTDTQYF. CDR3 nucleotides: TGTGCCAGCAGTTACTCGATGGGGCGAGGTCCTAGCACAGATACGCAGTATTTT.

In its sample, this clonotype was seen a few times. The V gene is TRBV5-1, the J gene TRBJ2-7, with D hard to call. Trimming shortened V by 0 bases and J by 6 bases, and 7 bases separated the two germline ends. Per germline, CDR1 SGHRS and CDR2 YFSETQ. This CDR3 region has 12 residues. CDR3 nucleotides: TGCGCCAGCAGCTTGGTAGGGCTCGAGCAGTACTTC. This codes for CASSLVGLEQYF.

There are a few counts of this clonotype. The rearrangement uses TRBV7-9 and TRBJ2-2; 9 bases align to TRBD1. J gave up 4 bases and V 5 bases, and 11 bases lay outside the gene matches. The CDR3 has 17 residues. Looked up from germline, CDR1 is SEHNR and CDR2 is FQNEAQ (reference sequence). DNA for the CDR3: TGTGCCAGCAGCCCAAGGGGGGGACAGGGACCCACCGGGGAGCTGTTTTTT. It specifies CASSPRGGQGPTGELFF. Full variable domain (outside the CDR3, taken from reference TRBV7-9 and TRBJ2-2): DTGVSQNPRHKITKRGQNVTFRCDPISEHNRLYWYRQTLGQGPEFLTYFQNEAQLEKSRLLSDRFSAERPKGSFSTLEIQRTEQGDSAMYLCASSPRGGQGPTGELFFGEGSRLTVL.

CDR3 sequence (DNA): TGTGCCAGCAGCCGAACCATAGCGGGAGCGGGGATAACCCAAAACATTCAGTACTTC. It specifies CASSRTIAGAGITQNIQYF. The rearrangement joins TRBV3-1 to TRBJ2-4, with TRBD2 identical over 9 bases. CDR3 length equals 19 residues. J lost 5 bases, V lost 4 bases, and 18 bases had no gene match. The germline V gene encodes CDR1 LGHDT and CDR2 YNNKEL (reference sequence).

This chain connects TRBV29-1 to TRBJ1-1, with D hard to call. V dropped 4 bases and J dropped 5 bases, with 5 bases sitting between them. Germline lookup yields CDR1 SQVTM and CDR2 ANQGSEA. There are 10 residues in the CDR3. CDR3 bases: TGCAGCGTTGCTGAGACTGAAGCTTTCTTT. Translating gives CSVAETEAFF. Supplemented by reference TRBV29-1 and TRBJ1-1, the full variable domain reads SAVISQKPSRDICQRGTSLTIQCQVDSQVTMMFWYRQQPGQSLTLIATANQGSEATYESGFVIDKFPISRPNLTFSTLTVSNMSPEDSSIYLCSVAETEAFFGQGTRLTVV.

The chain links TRBV11-2 to TRBJ2-7; D is undetermined. The CDR3 sequence is 15 residues long. In germline, CDR1 is SGHAT, CDR2 FQNNGV. Trimming shortened V by 1 base and J by 3 bases, and 13 bases separated the two germline ends. The CDR3 DNA follows: TGTGCCAGCAGCTTAGGATTCGACAAGCGCTACGAGCAGTACTTC. This translates into CASSLGFDKRYEQYF.

This clonotype has a count of ten or more. The V and J genes are TRBV7-9 and TRBJ1-1; weak D call: TRBD1 (6 bases). Germline assignment: CDR1 SEHNR and CDR2 FQNEAQ (reference sequence). V lost 6 bases and J lost 4, with 12 bases in between. The CDR3 totals 13 residues. DNA of the CDR3: TGTGCCAGCAGGTTAACAGGGATCACTGAAGCTTTCTTT. Encoded protein: CASRLTGITEAFF.

The J gene is TRBJ2-1, the V gene TRBV9, with 8 positions matching TRBD2. The CDR3 runs 15 residues. Looked up from germline, CDR1 is SGDLS and CDR2 is YYNGEE. The V gene end was trimmed by 3 bases and the J gene end by 7 bases; junction bases not matched to a gene: 9. The CDR3 sequence is CASSASGTSANEQFF. In DNA form, the CDR3 reads TGTGCCAGCAGCGCCTCCGGGACTAGTGCGAATGAGCAGTTCTTC.

The chain combines TRBV4-2 with TRBJ1-2; D gene uncertain. V lost 6 bases to trimming and J lost 3 bases, with 11 bases between them. The CDR3 is made up of 13 amino acids. Looked up from germline, CDR1 is LGHNA and CDR2 is YNFKEQ. The CDR3 protein is CASSRRVDYGYTF. The CDR3 DNA reads TGTGCCAGCAGTCGTCGGGTCGACTATGGCTACACCTTC.

The rearrangement links TRBV29-1 to TRBJ2-7, with unresolved D. The V gene's germline CDR1 is SQVTM and CDR2 ANQGSEA. V was trimmed by 3 bases and J by 4 bases, leaving 7 bases between them. The CDR3 has 11 amino acids. CDR3 in DNA: TGCAGCGTTGACACCTTTTACGAGCAGTACTTC. This encodes CSVDTFYEQYF.

This clonotype was recorded a few times. The chain joins TRBV12-3 or TRBV12-4 to TRBJ1-1; unclear D gene. Deletions cut 6 bases from V and 1 base from J, with 12 bases between. CDR3 length: 14 residues. CDR3 in DNA: TGTGCCAGCAGCCGTTCGTGGGGGAACACTGAAGCTTTCTTT. Protein product: CASSRSWGNTEAFF.

This chain links TRBV28 with TRBJ2-3; 12 bases line up with TRBD2. Germline trimming cut 3 bases from V and 2 bases from J; bases unmatched to any gene: 15. Germline V gives CDR1 MDHEN, CDR2 SYDVKM. The CDR3 is 20 residues long. The CDR3: CASSFLLAGGPGTPTDTQYF. The CDR3 DNA reads as TGTGCCAGCAGTTTTCTGCTAGCGGGAGGGCCGGGTACCCCCACAGATACGCAGTATTTT.

This chain uses TRBV6-2 or TRBV6-3 with TRBJ2-7, with D maybe TRBD2 (5 bases). CDR1 is MNHEY and CDR2 is SVGEGT in the germline V gene. The V end was cut by 8 bases, the J end by 5 bases, with 10 bases between. CDR3 length: 11 amino acids. CDR3 region: CASREVHEQYF. Written as DNA, the CDR3 is TGTGCCAGCCGGGAAGTCCACGAGCAGTACTTC.